Sequencing of this TCR beta chain was carried out in a study of T cell responses to AZD1222 COVID-19 vaccine. Regarding the study as a whole: Along spike, vaccine-associated CD4 TCRs were found throughout, with dominance at 160-218 and 743-854. Two AZD1222 administrations were followed by greater Spike-specific TCR breadth and depth.

About this clone: The antigen is undetermined.

The V gene's germline CDR1 is MNHEY and CDR2 SVGEGT. The CDR3 contains 14 residues. After removal of 2 bases from V and 3 bases from J, the junction contained 4 bases not matched to a gene. Profiling relied on immunoSEQ multiplex PCR, and the TCRdb table lists in-frame clones only, not all of them. Of approximately 110,000 clones listed, approximately 87% were seen once; the top ten hold 2% to 3%. This TCR was recovered from an adult in good health. This material consisted of peripheral blood, taken on day 0 of AZD1222 vaccination. V usage is TRBV6-2 or TRBV6-3 and J usage is TRBJ2-7, with 7 nucleotides matching TRBD2. The CDR3 sequence is CASSYGGGDYEQYF. CDR3 nucleotides: TGTGCCAGCAGTTACGGGGGAGGGGACTACGAGCAGTACTTC.